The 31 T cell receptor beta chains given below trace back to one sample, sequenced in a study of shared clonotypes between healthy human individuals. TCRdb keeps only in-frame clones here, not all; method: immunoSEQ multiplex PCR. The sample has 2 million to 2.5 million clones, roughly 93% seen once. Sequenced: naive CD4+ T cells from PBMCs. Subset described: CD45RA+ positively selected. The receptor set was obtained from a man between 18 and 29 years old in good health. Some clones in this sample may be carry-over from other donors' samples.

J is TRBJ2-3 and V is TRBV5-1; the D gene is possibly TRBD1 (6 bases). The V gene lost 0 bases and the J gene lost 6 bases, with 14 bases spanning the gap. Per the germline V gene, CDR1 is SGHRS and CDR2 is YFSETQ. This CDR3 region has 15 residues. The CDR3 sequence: CASSLGQEVLDTQYF. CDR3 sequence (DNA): TGCGCCAGCAGCTTGGGACAGGAGGTCCTTGATACGCAGTATTTT.

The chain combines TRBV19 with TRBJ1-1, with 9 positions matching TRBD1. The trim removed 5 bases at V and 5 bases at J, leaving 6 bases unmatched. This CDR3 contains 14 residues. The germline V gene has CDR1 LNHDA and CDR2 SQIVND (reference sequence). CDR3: CASSPRDRATEAFF. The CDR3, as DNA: TGTGCCAGTAGTCCTCGGGACAGGGCGACTGAAGCTTTCTTT. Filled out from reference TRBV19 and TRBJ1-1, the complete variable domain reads DGGITQSPKYLFRKEGQNVTLSCEQNLNHDAMYWYRQDPGQGLRLIYYSQIVNDFQKGDIAEGYSVSREKKESFPLTVTSAQKNPTAFYLCASSPRDRATEAFFGQGTRLTVV.

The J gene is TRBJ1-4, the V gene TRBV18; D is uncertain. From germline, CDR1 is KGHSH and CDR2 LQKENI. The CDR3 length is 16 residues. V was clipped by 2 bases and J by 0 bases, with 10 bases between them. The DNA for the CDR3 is TGTGCCAGCTCACCAATTCACAGTGCAACTAATGAAAAACTGTTTTTT. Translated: CASSPIHSATNEKLFF.

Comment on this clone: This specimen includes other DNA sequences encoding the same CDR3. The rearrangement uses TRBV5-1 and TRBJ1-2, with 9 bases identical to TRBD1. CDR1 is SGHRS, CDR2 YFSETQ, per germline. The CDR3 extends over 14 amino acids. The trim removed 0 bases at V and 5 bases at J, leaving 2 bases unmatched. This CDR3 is CASSLATGGYGYTF. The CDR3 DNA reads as TGCGCCAGCAGCTTGGCGACAGGGGGTTATGGCTACACCTTC.

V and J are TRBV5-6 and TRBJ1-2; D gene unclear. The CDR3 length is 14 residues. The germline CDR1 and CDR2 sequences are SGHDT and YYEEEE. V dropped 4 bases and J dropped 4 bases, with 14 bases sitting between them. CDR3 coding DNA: TGTGCCAGCAGCGACTATACGGTGCGCTATGGCTACACCTTC. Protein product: CASSDYTVRYGYTF.

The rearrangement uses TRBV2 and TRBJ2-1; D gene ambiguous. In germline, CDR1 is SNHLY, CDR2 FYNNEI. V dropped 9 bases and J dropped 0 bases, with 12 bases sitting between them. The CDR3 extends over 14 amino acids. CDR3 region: CASSIPASYNEQFF. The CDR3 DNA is TGTGCCAGTAGTATCCCCGCCTCCTACAATGAGCAGTTCTTC.

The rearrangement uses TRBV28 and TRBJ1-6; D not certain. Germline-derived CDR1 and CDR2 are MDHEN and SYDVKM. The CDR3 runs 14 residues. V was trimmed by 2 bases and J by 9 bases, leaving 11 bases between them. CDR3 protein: CASSLRERASPLHF. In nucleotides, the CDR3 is TGTGCCAGCAGTTTAAGGGAACGTGCTTCACCCCTCCACTTT.

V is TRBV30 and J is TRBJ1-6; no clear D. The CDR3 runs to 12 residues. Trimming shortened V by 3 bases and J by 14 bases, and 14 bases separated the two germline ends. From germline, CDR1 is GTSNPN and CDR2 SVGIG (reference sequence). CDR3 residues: CAWRSYDITLHF. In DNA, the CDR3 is TGTGCCTGGAGGTCCTACGATATCACCCTCCACTTT.

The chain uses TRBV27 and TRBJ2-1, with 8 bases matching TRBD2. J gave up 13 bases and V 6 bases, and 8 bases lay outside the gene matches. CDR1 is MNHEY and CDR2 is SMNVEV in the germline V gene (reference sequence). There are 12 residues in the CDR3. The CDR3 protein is CASSLTGTRQFF. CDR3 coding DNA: TGTGCCAGCAGCCTGACCGGGACTAGACAGTTCTTC.

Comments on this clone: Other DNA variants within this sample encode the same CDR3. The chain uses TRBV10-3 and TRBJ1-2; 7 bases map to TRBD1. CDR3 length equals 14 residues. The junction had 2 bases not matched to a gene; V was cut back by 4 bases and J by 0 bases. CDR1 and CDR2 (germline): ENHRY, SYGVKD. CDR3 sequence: CAISGTGANYGYTF. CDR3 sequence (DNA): TGTGCCATCAGTGGGACAGGAGCTAACTATGGCTACACCTTC.

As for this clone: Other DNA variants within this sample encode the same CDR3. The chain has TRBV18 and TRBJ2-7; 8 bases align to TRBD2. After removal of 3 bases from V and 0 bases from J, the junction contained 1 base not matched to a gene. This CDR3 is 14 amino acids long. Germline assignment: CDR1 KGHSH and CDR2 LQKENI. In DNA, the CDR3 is TGTGCCAGCTCACCTAGCGGGAACTCCTACGAGCAGTACTTC. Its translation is CASSPSGNSYEQYF.

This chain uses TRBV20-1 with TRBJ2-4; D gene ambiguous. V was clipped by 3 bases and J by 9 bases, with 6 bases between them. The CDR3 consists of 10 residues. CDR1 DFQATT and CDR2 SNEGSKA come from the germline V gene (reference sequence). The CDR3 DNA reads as TGCAGTGCTAGGGGTACCATTCAGTACTTC. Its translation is CSARGTIQYF.

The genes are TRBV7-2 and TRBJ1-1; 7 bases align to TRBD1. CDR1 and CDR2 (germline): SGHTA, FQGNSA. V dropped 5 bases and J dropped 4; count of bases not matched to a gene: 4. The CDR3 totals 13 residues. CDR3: CASSPDRATEAFF. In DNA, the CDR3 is TGTGCCAGCAGCCCAGACAGGGCCACTGAAGCTTTCTTT.

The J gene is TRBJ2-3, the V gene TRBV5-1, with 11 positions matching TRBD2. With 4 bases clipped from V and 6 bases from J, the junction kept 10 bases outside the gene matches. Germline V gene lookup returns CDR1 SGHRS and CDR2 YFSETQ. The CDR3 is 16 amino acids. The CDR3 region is CASSAGTSGPFDTQYF. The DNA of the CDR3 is TGCGCCAGCAGCGCCGGGACTAGCGGACCCTTCGATACGCAGTATTTT.

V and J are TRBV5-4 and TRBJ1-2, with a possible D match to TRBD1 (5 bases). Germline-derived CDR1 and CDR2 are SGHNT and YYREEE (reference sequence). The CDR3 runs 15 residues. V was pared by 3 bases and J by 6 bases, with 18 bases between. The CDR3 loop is CASSSVLTAGDGYTF. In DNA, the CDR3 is TGTGCCAGCAGCTCCGTTTTAACTGCGGGGGATGGCTACACCTTC.

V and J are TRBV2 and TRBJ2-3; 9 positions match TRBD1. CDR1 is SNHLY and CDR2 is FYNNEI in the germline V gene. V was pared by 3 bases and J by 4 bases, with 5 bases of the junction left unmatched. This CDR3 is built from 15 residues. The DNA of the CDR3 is TGTGCCAGCAGTGATAACAGGGGGCGCGCAGATACGCAGTATTTT. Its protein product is CASSDNRGRADTQYF. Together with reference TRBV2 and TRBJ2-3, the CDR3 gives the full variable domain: EPEVTQTPSHQVTQMGQEVILRCVPISNHLYFYWYRQILGQKVEFLVSFYNNEISEKSEIFDDQFSVERPDGSNFTLKIRSTKLEDSAMYFCASSDNRGRADTQYFGPGTRLTVL.

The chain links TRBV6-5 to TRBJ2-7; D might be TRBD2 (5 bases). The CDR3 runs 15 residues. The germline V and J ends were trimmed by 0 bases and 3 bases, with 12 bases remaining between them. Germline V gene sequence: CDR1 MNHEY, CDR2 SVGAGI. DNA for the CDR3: TGTGCCAGCAGTTACTCTACTAGTCTCCGCTACGAGCAGTACTTC. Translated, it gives CASSYSTSLRYEQYF.

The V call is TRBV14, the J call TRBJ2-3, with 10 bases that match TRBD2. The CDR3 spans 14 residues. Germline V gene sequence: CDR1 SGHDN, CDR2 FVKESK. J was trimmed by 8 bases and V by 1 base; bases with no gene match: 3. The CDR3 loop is CASSQASGRGTQYF. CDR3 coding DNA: TGTGCCAGCAGCCAAGCCAGCGGGAGGGGTACGCAGTATTTT.

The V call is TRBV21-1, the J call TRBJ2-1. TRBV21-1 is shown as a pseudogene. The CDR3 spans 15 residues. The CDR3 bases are TGTGCCAGCAACCTCACCGGGACCGGATACAATGAGCAGTTCTTC. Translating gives CASNLTGTGYNEQFF.

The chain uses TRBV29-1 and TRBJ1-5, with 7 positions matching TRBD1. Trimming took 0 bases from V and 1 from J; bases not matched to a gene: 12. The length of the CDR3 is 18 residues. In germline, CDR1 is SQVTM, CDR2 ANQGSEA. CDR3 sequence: CSVEDQWRGTESNQPQHF. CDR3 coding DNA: TGCAGCGTTGAAGATCAGTGGAGGGGGACAGAGAGCAATCAGCCCCAGCATTTT.

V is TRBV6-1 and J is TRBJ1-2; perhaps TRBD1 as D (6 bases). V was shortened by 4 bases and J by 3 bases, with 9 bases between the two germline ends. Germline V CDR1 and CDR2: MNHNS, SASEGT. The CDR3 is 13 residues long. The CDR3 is CASSARQDYGYTF. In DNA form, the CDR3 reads TGTGCCAGCAGTGCTCGACAGGACTATGGCTACACCTTC.

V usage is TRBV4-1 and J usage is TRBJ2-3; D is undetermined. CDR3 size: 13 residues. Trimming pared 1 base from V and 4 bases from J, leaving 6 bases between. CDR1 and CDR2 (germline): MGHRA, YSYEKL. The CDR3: CASSQASADTQYF. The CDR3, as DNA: TGCGCCAGCAGCCAAGCCTCCGCAGATACGCAGTATTTT.

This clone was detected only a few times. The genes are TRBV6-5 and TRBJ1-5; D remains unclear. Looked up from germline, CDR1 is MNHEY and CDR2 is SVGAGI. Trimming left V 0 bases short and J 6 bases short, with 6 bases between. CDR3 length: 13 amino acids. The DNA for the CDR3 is TGTGCCAGCAGTTACTCCGCACGTCAGCCCCAGCATTTT. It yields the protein CASSYSARQPQHF.

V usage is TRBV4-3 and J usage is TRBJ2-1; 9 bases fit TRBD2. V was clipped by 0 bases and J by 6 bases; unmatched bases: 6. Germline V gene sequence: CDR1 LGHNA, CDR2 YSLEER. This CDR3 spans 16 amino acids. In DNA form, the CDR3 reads TGCGCCAGCAGCCAAGAGTGGCGGGAGGGAGGCAATGAGCAGTTCTTC. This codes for CASSQEWREGGNEQFF.

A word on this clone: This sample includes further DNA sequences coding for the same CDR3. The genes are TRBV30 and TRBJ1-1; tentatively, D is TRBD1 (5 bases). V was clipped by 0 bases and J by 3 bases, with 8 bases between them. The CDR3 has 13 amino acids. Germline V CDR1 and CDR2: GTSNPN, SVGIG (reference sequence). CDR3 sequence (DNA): TGTGCCTGGAGTGTGAGGGGTTACACTGAAGCTTTCTTT. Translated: CAWSVRGYTEAFF.

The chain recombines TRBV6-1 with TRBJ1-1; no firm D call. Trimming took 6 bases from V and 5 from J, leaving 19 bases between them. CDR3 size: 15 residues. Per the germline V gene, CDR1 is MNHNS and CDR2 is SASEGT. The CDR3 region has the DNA TGTGCCAGCAGGGTAACCATCGGTTGGGGTACTGAAGCTTTCTTT. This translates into CASRVTIGWGTEAFF.

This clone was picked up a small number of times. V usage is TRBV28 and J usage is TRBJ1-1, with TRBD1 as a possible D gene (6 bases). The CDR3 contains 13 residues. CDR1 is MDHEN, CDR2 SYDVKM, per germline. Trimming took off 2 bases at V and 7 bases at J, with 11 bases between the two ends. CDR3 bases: TGTGCCAGCAGTTTACCCACCAGGGGTGAAGCTTTCTTT. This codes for CASSLPTRGEAFF.

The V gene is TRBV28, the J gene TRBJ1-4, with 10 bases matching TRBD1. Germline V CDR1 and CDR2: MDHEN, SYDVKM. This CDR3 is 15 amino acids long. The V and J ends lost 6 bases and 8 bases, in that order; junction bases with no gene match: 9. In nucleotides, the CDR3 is TGTGCCAGCAGGACAGGGGGCCCTCAAGGAGAAAAACTGTTTTTT. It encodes CASRTGGPQGEKLFF.

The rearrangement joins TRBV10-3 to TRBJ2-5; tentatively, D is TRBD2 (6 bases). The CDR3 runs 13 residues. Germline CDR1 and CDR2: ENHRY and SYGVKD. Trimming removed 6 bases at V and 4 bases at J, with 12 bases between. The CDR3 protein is CAISVQGGETQYF. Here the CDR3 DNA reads TGTGCCATCAGCGTGCAGGGAGGAGAGACCCAGTACTTC.

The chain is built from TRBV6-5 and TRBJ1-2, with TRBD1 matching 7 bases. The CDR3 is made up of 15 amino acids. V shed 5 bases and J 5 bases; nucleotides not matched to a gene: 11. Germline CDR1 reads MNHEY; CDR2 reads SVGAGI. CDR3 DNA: TGTGCCAGCAGTCCTCAGACAGGGAGGGCTTATGGCTACACCTTC. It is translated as CASSPQTGRAYGYTF.

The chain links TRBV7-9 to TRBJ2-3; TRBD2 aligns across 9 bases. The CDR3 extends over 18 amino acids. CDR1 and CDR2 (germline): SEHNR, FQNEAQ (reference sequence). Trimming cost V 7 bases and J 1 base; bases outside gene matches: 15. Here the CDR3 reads CASNHPKASGDRTDTQYF. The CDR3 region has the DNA TGTGCCAGCAACCACCCGAAGGCTAGCGGGGACCGCACAGATACGCAGTATTTT. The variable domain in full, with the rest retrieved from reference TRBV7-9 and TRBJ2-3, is DTGVSQNPRHKITKRGQNVTFRCDPISEHNRLYWYRQTLGQGPEFLTYFQNEAQLEKSRLLSDRFSAERPKGSFSTLEIQRTEQGDSAMYLCASNHPKASGDRTDTQYFGPGTRLTVL.